This TCR beta chain was observed in a study of blood T cell repertoires in COVID-19. Study at large: Sources were T cells, B-cell-depleted T cells, or PBMCs; the material itself was cDNA or gDNA.

The germline V and J ends were trimmed by 1 base and 4 bases, with 11 bases remaining between them. Per the germline V gene, CDR1 is MDHEN and CDR2 is SYDVKM. The CDR3 runs 15 residues. The count of this clone is one. Authors' processing steps: Amplification from reference gene primers served as the basis for estimated nucleated cell counts. Profiling relied on immunoSEQ multiplex PCR, and the TCRdb table lists in-frame clones only, not all of them. V, J and clone size derive from that table, while D and trimming were established from the DNA sequence. Altogether around 250,000 clones are present, roughly 90% being singletons, with the ten largest covering around 2.8%. This study enrolled people aged about 18 to 90 from around 26 US geographic areas. People in the exposed group encountered a COVID-19 case within 2 weeks before entering the study.

The sequenced sample was PBMCs or T cells enriched from blood (not recorded which). The receptor comes from a man aged 40-55 years who had been exposed to COVID-19. This rearrangement joins TRBV28 to TRBJ1-3; D gene uncertain. The chain's CDR3 is CASSLSGHGGNTIYF. The CDR3 DNA follows: TGTGCCAGCAGTTTATCAGGTCACGGAGGAAACACCATATATTTT.